The entry that follows covers one TCR beta chain sequence. Its antigen remains undetermined. No qualities accompany the bases; no much larger clone lies one base away. This sample was included in a study of blood T cells in healthy people across ages (dated by TCRdb to about 2015). At the level of the whole study: In model experiments, roughly one uniquely barcoded TCR beta cDNA molecule per two T cells was captured by template switching. Donors were grouped into four age groups: young (average approximately 16 years), middle-aged (roughly 37), aged (approximately 58) and long-lived (around 80). The study analyzed two additional independent replicas of 1 million unique cDNA reads from the same blood draw for two donors, one aged 18 to 29 and one aged 80 or older. To avoid experimental bias, donors of different ages were distributed randomly across sequencing lanes. The study measured age-related changes in TCR beta repertoire diversity using deep sequencing normalized with unique cDNA molecular identifiers. What the study reported, not specific to this receptor: Observed TCR beta diversity per million T cells fell roughly linearly with age, and a significant reduction was already apparent by age about 36. There was a strong correlation between observed TCR beta diversity and the percentage of naive T cells measured by flow cytometry. Estimates of total diversity based on one million sequenced T cells were regarded as lower bounds and as underestimates. Bulk unsorted PBMC profiling prevented conclusive comparison of naive and antigen-experienced compartments. Because donor CMV infection status was unknown, age-related changes in expanded clonotypes were potentially confounded. Compared with the aged group, the long-lived group had more naive CD4+ T cells, fewer expanded clones and increased TCR diversity, a pattern suggesting age selection.

To prepare the library, 5' RACE was applied. A second roughly 6 to 12 cycle PCR used a sample-barcoded 5' primer and a J-beta primer mix. Each TCR beta cDNA molecule received a unique molecular identifier from a template-switch 5' adaptor carrying 12 random nucleotides. Each sample yielded at least 2.5 million CDR3-containing paired-end reads. The Mint cDNA synthesis kit, primed by a TRBC-specific oligonucleotide, was used to synthesize first-strand cDNA from all RNA. All cDNA was treated with uracil-DNA glycosylase and then went through a first 18-cycle PCR with the universal primers M1SS and BC2_uni_R. Processing in the source paper ran as follows. Each sample was normalized by randomly selecting 1 million high-quality reads, each carrying a distinct molecular identifier. Reads sharing molecular identifiers were discarded rather than binned into consensus sequences. MiTCR, set to a Q25 quality threshold and the strictest error-elimination algorithm, was used for CDR3 identification, clonotype clustering and error correction. A nonparametric unseen species model with Euler transformation was used to estimate lower-bound total TCR beta diversity. TCRdb ran its own pipeline on the public reads, namely fastp trimming at Q25 and MiXCR clone calling, and kept in-frame beta chains. Rows matching on CDR3 protein sequence are summarized as one entry with the most common DNA and genes. TCRdb's processing, not the study's, gives the V and J calls here. This sample comprises fewer than 2 million distinct CDR3 sequences, approximately 40% of them detected only once. The ten largest clones take up under 25% of the sample.

Trimming accounts for 5 bases at V and 1 base at J, while the number of junction bases matched to no gene is 19. Reading from cysteine to phenylalanine, the CDR3 counts 20 amino acids. The entry retains the CDR3 DNA only, 60 bases that are in frame from base 1. From the germline V gene, CDR1 is LGHNA and CDR2 is YSLEER. Donors were 39 systemically healthy Caucasian individuals from Russia aged roughly 6 to 100 years. Around 10 milliliters of peripheral blood were drawn from each donor into EDTA-treated Vacutainer tubes. PBMCs were isolated by Ficoll-Paque density-gradient centrifugation, with at least 6 million obtained per sample. Total RNA, at least 5.5 micrograms per sample, was extracted from PBMCs with Trizol reagent. The percentages of naive CD45RAhigh/CD27high T cells were determined by flow cytometry on a PBMC aliquot from every donor.

Specimen: blood. This chain joins TRBV4-3 to TRBJ1-3; TRBD1 aligns with 8 central bases. The receptor was derived from a human donor in good health. CDR3 sequence: CASSYKWTGSLSYSGNTIYF. The bases read TGCGCCAGCAGCTACAAGTGGACAGGGTCATTGTCCTATTCTGGAAACACCATATATTTT.